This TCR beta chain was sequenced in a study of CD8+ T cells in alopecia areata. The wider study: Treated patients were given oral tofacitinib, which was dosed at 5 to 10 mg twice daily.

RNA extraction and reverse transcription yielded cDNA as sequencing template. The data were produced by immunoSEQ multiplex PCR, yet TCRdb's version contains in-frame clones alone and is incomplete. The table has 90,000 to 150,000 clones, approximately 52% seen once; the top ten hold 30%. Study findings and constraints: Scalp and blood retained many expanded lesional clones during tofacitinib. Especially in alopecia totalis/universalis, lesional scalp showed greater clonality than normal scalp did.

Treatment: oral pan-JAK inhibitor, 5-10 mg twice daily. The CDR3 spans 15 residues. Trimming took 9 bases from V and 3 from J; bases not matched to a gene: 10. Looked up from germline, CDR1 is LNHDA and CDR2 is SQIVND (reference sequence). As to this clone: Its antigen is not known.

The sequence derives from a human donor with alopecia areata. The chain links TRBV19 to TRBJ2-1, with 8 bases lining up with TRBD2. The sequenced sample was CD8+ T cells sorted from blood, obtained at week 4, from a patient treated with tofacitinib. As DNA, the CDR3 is TGTGCCAGCAGTTTTGGTAGCGGGGTCTACAATGAGCAGTTCTTC. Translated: CASSFGSGVYNEQFF.